The 17 T cell receptor beta chains listed next were all sequenced from one sample in a study of memory CD4+ T cells and cytomegalovirus serostatus. Sequenced by immunoSEQ multiplex PCR; TCRdb stores in-frame clones only, minus some. Among around 49,000 clones listed, roughly 78% were seen once. Single viable CD3+CD4+CD8-CD45RO+ cells were sorted as the memory CD4+ T cells. The sample was memory CD4+ T cells from blood. The source is an adult in good health and CMV-seronegative.

The chain recombines TRBV6-1 with TRBJ2-7; maybe TRBD2 (6 bases). Per germline, CDR1 MNHNS and CDR2 SASEGT. The CDR3 extends over 13 amino acids. V was trimmed by 4 bases and J by 5 bases, leaving 12 bases between them. The CDR3 DNA is TGTGCCAGCAGTGCAACTTGGGGGGACGAGCAGTACTTC. Protein product: CASSATWGDEQYF.

The genes are TRBV7-2 and TRBJ2-1, with 11 bases that match TRBD2. Germline lookup yields CDR1 SGHTA and CDR2 FQGNSA. The junction had 7 bases not matched to a gene; V was cut back by 7 bases and J by 2 bases. This CDR3 has 16 residues. The CDR3 DNA follows: TGTGCCAGCAAGCAGGGTAGCGGGAGGGCCTACAATGAGCAGTTCTTC. Its translation: CASKQGSGRAYNEQFF.

This sequence joins TRBV28 and TRBJ2-7; 8 nucleotides match TRBD2. This CDR3 comprises 14 residues. Germline V gene data show CDR1 as MDHEN and CDR2 as SYDVKM. V dropped 8 bases and J dropped 5; count of bases not matched to a gene: 11. This chain's CDR3 is CASAKREWSDEQYF. CDR3 in DNA: TGTGCCAGCGCGAAGCGGGAGTGGAGCGACGAGCAGTACTTC.

The rearrangement uses TRBV7-9 and TRBJ2-1; D may correspond to TRBD1 or TRBD2 (5 bases each). CDR1 is SEHNR, CDR2 FQNEAQ, per germline (reference sequence). The CDR3 covers 10 residues. V gave up 5 bases and J gave up 12 bases, with 8 bases separating them. CDR3 residues: CASSGGGQFF. CDR3 nucleotides: TGTGCCAGCAGCGGTGGGGGGCAGTTCTTC.

This chain connects TRBV7-2 to TRBJ1-2; 9 positions match TRBD1. The V segment lost 4 bases and the J segment 3 bases; nucleotides outside the gene matches: 9. Germline V lookup: CDR1 SGHTA, CDR2 FQGNSA. The CDR3 runs to 16 residues. For the CDR3, the DNA is TGTGCCAGCAGCTCCGAGTGGGGACAGGGTGACTATGGCTACACCTTC. Amino acid sequence: CASSSEWGQGDYGYTF.

This clone showed up just a few times. This sequence joins TRBV7-2 and TRBJ2-7; D might be TRBD1 (6 bases). The CDR3 runs to 16 residues. Germline CDR1 is SGHTA and CDR2 is FQGNSA. V lost 4 bases, J lost 1 base, and 17 bases lay in between. DNA of the CDR3: TGTGCCAGCAGCTACCTTGGGGGCGGAAGATCCTACGAGCAGTACTTC. Translated: CASSYLGGGRSYEQYF. The variable domain in full, with the rest retrieved from reference TRBV7-2 and TRBJ2-7, is GAGVSQSPSNKVTEKGKDVELRCDPISGHTALYWYRQSLGQGLEFLIYFQGNSAPDKSGLPSDRFSAERTGGSVSTLTIQRTQQEDSAVYLCASSYLGGGRSYEQYFGPGTRLTVT.

This clone came up once. This rearrangement joins TRBV7-3 to TRBJ2-5; 8 bases are shared with TRBD1. CDR1 and CDR2 (germline): SGHTA, FQGTGA. The length of the CDR3 is 16 residues. V gave up 5 bases and J gave up 4 bases; unmatched junction bases: 12. The DNA of the CDR3 is TGTGCCAGCAGCCAAAGTGCCGGACAGGGTCGAGAGACCCAGTACTTC. It yields the protein CASSQSAGQGRETQYF. Filled out from reference TRBV7-3 and TRBJ2-5, the complete variable domain reads GAGVSQTPSNKVTEKGKYVELRCDPISGHTALYWYRQSLGQGPEFLIYFQGTGAADDSGLPNDRFFAVRPEGSVSTLKIQRTERGDSAVYLCASSQSAGQGRETQYFGPGTRLLVL.

This chain uses TRBV6-1 with TRBJ2-7; 10 bases agree with TRBD2. The V segment lost 5 bases and the J segment 8 bases; nucleotides outside the gene matches: 12. Germline V gene data show CDR1 as MNHNS and CDR2 as SASEGT. There are 15 residues in the CDR3. The CDR3 loop reads CASSLGRPGLAKQYF. CDR3 bases: TGTGCCAGCAGTTTAGGCAGACCGGGACTAGCGAAGCAGTACTTC.

At least ten counts were recorded for this clone. This chain uses TRBV21-1 with TRBJ1-1; TRBD1 is taken as the D call from the table, unchecked against the DNA. TRBV21-1 is marked as a pseudogene. The CDR3 runs 13 residues. CDR3 DNA sequence: TGTGCCAGCAGCGCTCAGGGGTGGACTGAAGCTTTCTTT. Amino acid sequence: CASSAQGWTEAFF.

The CDR3 protein is CASSERLAGLNEQFF. DNA of the CDR3: TGTGCCAGCAGTGAACGGCTAGCGGGACTCAATGAGCAGTTCTTC. The genes are TRBV6-1 and TRBJ2-1; 9 bases agree with TRBD2. Germline V lookup: CDR1 MNHNS, CDR2 SASEGT. The trim removed 2 bases at V and 6 bases at J, leaving 5 bases unmatched. The CDR3 covers 15 residues.

The rearrangement uses TRBV9 and TRBJ2-7; D possibly corresponds to TRBD1 (6 bases). Germline V gene data show CDR1 as SGDLS and CDR2 as YYNGEE. With 4 bases removed from V and 2 bases from J, the gap between germline ends came to 16 bases. This CDR3 comprises 15 residues. The CDR3 here is CASSPQGSLTYEQYF. CDR3 sequence (DNA): TGTGCCAGCAGCCCCCAGGGGAGCCTCACCTACGAGCAGTACTTC.

J is TRBJ2-7 and V is TRBV7-2; TRBD1 matches 8 bases. The CDR3 has 15 amino acids. The J segment lost 6 bases and the V segment lost 5 bases, leaving 12 bases of the junction unmatched. Looked up from germline, CDR1 is SGHTA and CDR2 is FQGNSA. The CDR3 nucleotides are TGTGCCAGCAGCCTATGGACAGGGAGTATGGGCGAGCAGTACTTC. It encodes CASSLWTGSMGEQYF.

This sequence joins TRBV2 and TRBJ2-3; D not certain. Looked up from germline, CDR1 is SNHLY and CDR2 is FYNNEI. The CDR3 is 12 residues long. V lost 2 bases, J lost 0 bases, and 0 bases lay in between. The CDR3 DNA reads as TGTGCCAGCAGTGAAAGCACAGATACGCAGTATTTT. Translating gives CASSESTDTQYF.

This chain links TRBV7-8 with TRBJ2-3; either TRBD1 or TRBD2 may supply D (5 bases each). The CDR3 loop spans 14 amino acids. The V end was cut by 3 bases, the J end by 5 bases, with 12 bases between. The V gene's germline CDR1 is SGHVS and CDR2 FQNEAQ. The CDR3 here is CASSFLRDVDTQYF. CDR3 bases: TGTGCCAGCAGCTTCTTGAGGGACGTAGATACGCAGTATTTT.

The chain is built from TRBV7-9 and TRBJ2-3; 11 positions match TRBD2. The CDR3 has 16 residues. From germline, CDR1 is SEHNR and CDR2 FQNEAQ (reference sequence). V dropped 4 bases and J dropped 6; count of bases not matched to a gene: 9. CDR3 DNA: TGTGCCAGCAGCTCTTGGGGACTAGCGGTATCCGATACGCAGTATTTT. It encodes CASSSWGLAVSDTQYF. Full variable domain (outside the CDR3, taken from reference TRBV7-9 and TRBJ2-3): DTGVSQNPRHKITKRGQNVTFRCDPISEHNRLYWYRQTLGQGPEFLTYFQNEAQLEKSRLLSDRFSAERPKGSFSTLEIQRTEQGDSAMYLCASSSWGLAVSDTQYFGPGTRLTVL.

The J gene is TRBJ2-5, the V gene TRBV7-2; 9 nucleotides agree with TRBD2. The CDR3 extends over 16 amino acids. With V trimmed by 1 base and J by 4 bases, 7 bases remained unmatched. Germline V gene data show CDR1 as SGHTA and CDR2 as FQGNSA. DNA for the CDR3: TGTGCCAGCAGCTTAGGGGTTAGCGGGAGTGTAGAGACCCAGTACTTC. Translation: CASSLGVSGSVETQYF.

The V and J genes are TRBV18 and TRBJ1-1; 7 bases are shared with TRBD1. J gave up 5 bases and V 6 bases, and 15 bases lay outside the gene matches. From germline, CDR1 is KGHSH and CDR2 LQKENI. This CDR3 comprises 16 residues. The CDR3 here is CASSFSRTGGKTEAFF. The CDR3 DNA reads TGTGCCAGCTCCTTTTCGCGGACAGGCGGTAAGACTGAAGCTTTCTTT.